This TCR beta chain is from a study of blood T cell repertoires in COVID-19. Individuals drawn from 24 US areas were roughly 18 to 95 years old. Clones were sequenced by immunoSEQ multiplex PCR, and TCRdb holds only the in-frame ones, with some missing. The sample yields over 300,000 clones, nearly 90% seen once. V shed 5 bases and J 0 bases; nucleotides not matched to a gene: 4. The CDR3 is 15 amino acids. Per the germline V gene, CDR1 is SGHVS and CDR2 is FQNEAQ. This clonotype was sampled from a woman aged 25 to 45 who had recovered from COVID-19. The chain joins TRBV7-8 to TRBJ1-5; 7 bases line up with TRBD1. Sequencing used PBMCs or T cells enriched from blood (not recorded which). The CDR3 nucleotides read TGTGCCAGCAGCGCCGGGACAGCTAGCAATCAGCCCCAGCATTTT. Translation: CASSAGTASNQPQHF.